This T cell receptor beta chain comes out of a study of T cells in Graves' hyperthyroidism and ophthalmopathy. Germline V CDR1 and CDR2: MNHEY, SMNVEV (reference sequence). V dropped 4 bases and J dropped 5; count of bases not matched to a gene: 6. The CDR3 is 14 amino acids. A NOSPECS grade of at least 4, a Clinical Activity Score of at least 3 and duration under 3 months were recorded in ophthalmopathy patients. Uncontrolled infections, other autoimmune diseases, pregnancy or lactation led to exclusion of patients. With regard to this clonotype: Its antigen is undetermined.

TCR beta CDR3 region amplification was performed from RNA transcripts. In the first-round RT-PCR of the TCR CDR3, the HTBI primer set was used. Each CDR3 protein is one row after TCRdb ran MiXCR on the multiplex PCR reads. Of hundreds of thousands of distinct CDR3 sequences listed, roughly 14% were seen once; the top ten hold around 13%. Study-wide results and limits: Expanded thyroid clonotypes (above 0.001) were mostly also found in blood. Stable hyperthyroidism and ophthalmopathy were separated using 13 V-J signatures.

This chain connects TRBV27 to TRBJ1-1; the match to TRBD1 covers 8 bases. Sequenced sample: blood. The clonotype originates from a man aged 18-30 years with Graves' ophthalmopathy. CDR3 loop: CASSSPRQGTEAFF. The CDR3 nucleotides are TGTGCCAGCAGTTCCCCACGACAGGGGACTGAAGCTTTCTTT.